This entry features one T cell receptor beta chain sequence. As yet, its antigen is unknown. The CDR3 loop spans 13 amino acids. Trimming left V 5 bases short and J 4 bases short, with 12 bases between. Germline V gene lookup returns CDR1 SGHRS and CDR2 YFSETQ. The data derive from a study of cytomegalovirus exposure and HLA in healthy donors. The protocol was immunoSEQ multiplex PCR, while the TCRdb copy is restricted to in-frame clones and leaves out a portion. The sample contains more than 95,000 clones, around 86% of which appear only once. General study points: CMV antigen specificity of three CMV-associated chains was confirmed in vitro. Some TCR beta chains (more than 150 of them) were listed as cytomegalovirus-associated.

The receptor comes from a young man in good health and CMV-seronegative. The rearrangement uses TRBV5-1 and TRBJ1-2; D gene ambiguous. Sequencing was done on a sample of PBMCs. Written as DNA, the CDR3 is TGCGCCAGCAGACAAACAGAAACCTATGGCTACACCTTC. The encoded protein is CASRQTETYGYTF.